This T cell receptor beta chain stems from a study of blood T cell repertoires in COVID-19. As for the study in general: From the United States, Italy and Spain came samples of acute and convalescent COVID-19. T cells, B-cell-depleted T cells, or PBMCs supplied cDNA or gDNA.

In the authors' workflow: Counts of nucleated cells, estimated from reference gene primer amplification, were obtained. Generated by immunoSEQ multiplex PCR, the TCRdb table keeps only in-frame clones and is missing some. The DNA gave D and trimming, while V, J and clone size come from that table. The top ten clones hold roughly a sixth of a sample with some 20,000 clones, approximately 86% of them seen once. Germline V lookup: CDR1 SGHRS, CDR2 YFSETQ. Trimming removed 0 bases from V and 6 bases from J; junction bases left unmatched: 3. The CDR3 length is 16 residues. The sequence derives from a human donor with acute or convalescent COVID-19. The donor label of this sample is uncertain. The chain has TRBV5-1 and TRBJ2-2; TRBD1 aligns across 12 bases. The sequenced material came from peripheral blood. The CDR3 loop reads CASSLGDRGLSGELFF. The CDR3 coding sequence is TGCGCCAGCAGCTTGGGGGACAGGGGGCTGTCCGGGGAGCTGTTTTTT.